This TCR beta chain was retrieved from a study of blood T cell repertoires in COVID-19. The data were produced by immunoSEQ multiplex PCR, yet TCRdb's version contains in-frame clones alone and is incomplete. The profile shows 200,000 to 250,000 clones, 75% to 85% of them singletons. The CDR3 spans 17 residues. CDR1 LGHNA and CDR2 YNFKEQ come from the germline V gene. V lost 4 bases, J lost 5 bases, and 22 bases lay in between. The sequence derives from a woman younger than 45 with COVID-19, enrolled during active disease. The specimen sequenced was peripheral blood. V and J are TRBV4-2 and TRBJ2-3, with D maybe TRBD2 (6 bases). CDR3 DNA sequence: TGTGCCAGCAGCCCTGGGATGGGGGGAGACTTGTTAGATACGCAGTATTTT. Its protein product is CASSPGMGGDLLDTQYF.